This entry lists 32 T cell receptor beta chains sequenced from one sample in a study of PD-1 blockade in classical Hodgkin lymphoma. Every one of the patients relapsed after autologous stem cell transplantation (brentuximab vedotin exposure was variable). Profiling relied on immunoSEQ multiplex PCR, and the TCRdb table lists in-frame clones only, not all of them. Of approximately 100,000 clones in the sample, around 88% were seen once. This specimen was peripheral blood mononuclear cells (PBMCs), taken before the second cycle of nivolumab. These receptors came from a human donor with classical Hodgkin lymphoma.

The chain is built from TRBV28 and TRBJ2-3; TRBD2 agrees at 10 bases. This CDR3 comprises 18 residues. Trimming took 8 bases from V and 5 from J; bases not matched to a gene: 19. In germline, CDR1 is MDHEN, CDR2 SYDVKM. CDR3 residues: CASPPQFAAGGRGDTQYF. The CDR3 DNA reads TGTGCCAGCCCACCTCAGTTCGCAGCGGGGGGGCGGGGAGATACGCAGTATTTT.

This clone came up once. The chain combines TRBV9 with TRBJ2-5, with TRBD2 matching over 10 bases. The CDR3 consists of 15 residues. Unmatched junction bases numbered 6, after V lost 4 bases and J lost 3 bases. Germline V lookup: CDR1 SGDLS, CDR2 YYNGEE. CDR3: CASSLLGLAEETQYF. CDR3 in DNA: TGTGCCAGCAGCCTCCTAGGACTAGCGGAAGAGACCCAGTACTTC.

V is TRBV28 and J is TRBJ1-3, with D tentatively TRBD1 (5 bases). The CDR3 loop spans 17 amino acids. Germline V lookup: CDR1 MDHEN, CDR2 SYDVKM. V lost 4 bases, J lost 6 bases, and 22 bases lay in between. CDR3 protein: CASSYPSDSYGLNTIYF. The CDR3 coding sequence is TGTGCCAGCAGTTACCCCTCCGACAGTTACGGCCTAAACACCATATATTTT.

The V call is TRBV2, the J call TRBJ1-4; 8 bases agree with TRBD1. There are 15 residues in the CDR3. The germline V gene encodes CDR1 SNHLY and CDR2 FYNNEI. With V trimmed by 5 bases and J by 2 bases, 4 bases remained unmatched. The CDR3, as DNA: TGTGCCAGCAGTCCACAGGGGGGCACTAATGAAAAACTGTTTTTT. Protein sequence: CASSPQGGTNEKLFF.

The J gene is TRBJ1-1, the V gene TRBV7-8; D is perhaps TRBD1 (5 bases). From germline, CDR1 is SGHVS and CDR2 FQNEAQ. V lost 1 base to trimming and J lost 5 bases, with 14 bases between them. There are 15 residues in the CDR3. CDR3 DNA sequence: TGTGCCAGCAGCTTAGTTCGGGCAGGGTGGACTGAAGCTTTCTTT. Translated: CASSLVRAGWTEAFF.

V gene TRBV5-6 combines with J gene TRBJ2-7; D call uncertain. This CDR3 has 15 residues. Germline CDR1 SGHDT, CDR2 YYEEEE. Trimming removed 0 bases at V and 0 bases at J, with 10 bases between. CDR3 amino acids: CASSLVPGSSYEQYF. DNA for the CDR3: TGTGCCAGCAGCTTGGTGCCAGGAAGCTCCTACGAGCAGTACTTC.

This sequence joins TRBV19 and TRBJ1-5, with 7 bases lining up with TRBD1. J was trimmed by 5 bases and V by 7 bases; bases with no gene match: 5. The germline gives CDR1 LNHDA, CDR2 SQIVND (reference sequence). CDR3 length: 13 residues. The CDR3 reads CASTGTADQPQHF. CDR3 DNA sequence: TGTGCCAGTACCGGGACAGCGGATCAGCCCCAGCATTTT.

The chain uses TRBV28 and TRBJ2-7, with a possible D match to TRBD1 (6 bases). Germline CDR1 and CDR2: MDHEN and SYDVKM. Trimming took 5 bases from V and 1 from J, leaving 18 bases between them. The CDR3 runs to 16 residues. The CDR3 reads CASSATLGARSYEQYF. The CDR3 DNA reads TGTGCCAGCAGTGCCACCCTGGGGGCACGATCCTACGAGCAGTACTTC.

This sequence joins TRBV9 and TRBJ1-2; D unresolved. There are 14 residues in the CDR3. Trimming left V 4 bases short and J 8 bases short, with 18 bases between. CDR1 and CDR2 from the germline V gene are SGDLS and YYNGEE. The CDR3 DNA follows: TGTGCCAGCAGCCCGACTGCTGTCCTCGGCGGCTACACCTTC. This gives the protein CASSPTAVLGGYTF.

This rearrangement joins TRBV7-8 to TRBJ2-3; no clear D. The CDR3 spans 14 residues. Germline V gene data show CDR1 as SGHVS and CDR2 as FQNEAQ. The V end lost 7 bases, the J end lost 1 base, and 12 bases lay between the germline ends. This chain's CDR3 is CASTRYDRTDTQYF. CDR3 bases: TGTGCCAGCACCCGGTATGATCGCACAGATACGCAGTATTTT.

The chain carries TRBV9 and TRBJ1-4; D is possibly TRBD1 (5 bases). Germline V gives CDR1 SGDLS, CDR2 YYNGEE. V shed 1 base and J shed 3 bases, with 10 bases lying between them. The CDR3 has 15 amino acids. DNA for the CDR3: TGTGCCAGCAGCGTATGGCCCAGGGCTAATGAAAAACTGTTTTTT. This encodes CASSVWPRANEKLFF.

V is TRBV30 and J is TRBJ2-3; 10 bases are shared with TRBD2. CDR3 length: 14 residues. Germline lookup yields CDR1 GTSNPN and CDR2 SVGIG (reference sequence). V gave up 4 bases and J gave up 1 base; unmatched junction bases: 2. The chain's CDR3 is CAWKLAGGTDTQYF. As DNA, the CDR3 is TGTGCCTGGAAGCTAGCGGGGGGCACAGATACGCAGTATTTT. The complete variable domain, with remaining parts taken from reference TRBV30 and TRBJ2-3, reads SQTIHQWPATLVQPVGSPLSLECTVEGTSNPNLYWYRQAAGRGLQLLFYSVGIGQISSEVPQNLSASRPQDRQFILSSKKLLLSDSGFYLCAWKLAGGTDTQYFGPGTRLTVL.

The chain is built from TRBV2 and TRBJ2-7, with TRBD1 as a possible D gene (5 bases). V gave up 6 bases and J gave up 3 bases, with 9 bases separating them. The CDR3 length is 12 residues. The germline V gene encodes CDR1 SNHLY and CDR2 FYNNEI. The CDR3 reads CASRVDSYEQYF. CDR3 bases: TGTGCCAGCAGGGTCGACAGCTACGAGCAGTACTTC.

This clone was seen once. CDR3 nucleotide sequence: TGTGCCAGCTCGCTTCCTATCGTGGCTCAGCCCCAGCATTTT. Protein: CASSLPIVAQPQHF. V gene TRBV18 combines with J gene TRBJ1-5, with D hard to call. The CDR3 is 14 residues long. The V end lost 6 bases, the J end lost 6 bases, and 15 bases lay between the germline ends. Germline assignment: CDR1 KGHSH and CDR2 LQKENI.

The V gene is TRBV2, the J gene TRBJ1-1, with 7 bases matching TRBD1. The junction had 8 bases not matched to a gene; V was cut back by 7 bases and J by 0 bases. CDR3 size: 15 residues. Per the germline V gene, CDR1 is SNHLY and CDR2 is FYNNEI. The CDR3 loop reads CASILGRGVNTEAFF. CDR3 DNA: TGTGCCAGCATCCTCGGCAGGGGGGTGAACACTGAAGCTTTCTTT.

The chain recombines TRBV6-5 with TRBJ2-7; 7 positions agree with TRBD1. The CDR3 is 13 residues long. V shed 5 bases and J 4 bases; nucleotides not matched to a gene: 5. Germline CDR1 and CDR2: MNHEY and SVGAGI. CDR3 amino acids: CASSPGTAYEQYF. CDR3 in DNA: TGTGCCAGCAGTCCAGGGACAGCATACGAGCAGTACTTC.

The V call is TRBV30, the J call TRBJ1-2, with 7 bases lining up with TRBD1. V shed 2 bases, J shed 1 base, and the junction held 4 bases outside the gene matches. The germline V gene has CDR1 GTSNPN and CDR2 SVGIG (reference sequence). This CDR3 comprises 14 residues. CDR3 DNA: TGTGCCTGGAGTAAGGGACAGAATAACTATGGCTACACCTTC. Protein product: CAWSKGQNNYGYTF.

This chain uses TRBV15 with TRBJ2-3; D perhaps matches TRBD1 (5 bases). Germline-derived CDR1 and CDR2 are LNHNV and YYDKDF (reference sequence). The CDR3 spans 16 residues. Trimming pared 1 base from V and 0 bases from J, leaving 11 bases between. CDR3: CATSRVGQGSTDTQYF. The CDR3 DNA reads TGTGCCACCAGCAGAGTTGGTCAGGGTAGCACAGATACGCAGTATTTT.

The chain uses TRBV10-3 and TRBJ2-3; D gene uncertain. This CDR3 comprises 15 residues. From germline, CDR1 is ENHRY and CDR2 SYGVKD. V was cut by 10 bases and J by 0 bases, with 17 bases left in between. DNA of the CDR3: TGTGCCACGACTTTGAGGCTTCCCAGCACAGATACGCAGTATTTT. This encodes CATTLRLPSTDTQYF.

This sequence joins TRBV9 and TRBJ2-7; D is undetermined. V lost 0 bases, J lost 4 bases, and 8 bases lay in between. The CDR3 spans 13 residues. Germline CDR1 is SGDLS and CDR2 is YYNGEE. Here the CDR3 reads CASSVGIGYEQYF. The CDR3 DNA follows: TGTGCCAGCAGCGTAGGTATCGGGTACGAGCAGTACTTC.

V gene TRBV10-3 combines with J gene TRBJ2-3; D not certain. Trimming removed 7 bases from V and 0 bases from J, with 8 bases in between. The V gene's germline CDR1 is ENHRY and CDR2 SYGVKD. The CDR3 has 13 amino acids. CDR3 residues: CAITPGSTDTQYF. Here the CDR3 DNA reads TGTGCCATCACCCCAGGTAGCACAGATACGCAGTATTTT.

The chain links TRBV30 to TRBJ1-3; maybe TRBD1 (5 bases). Germline assignment: CDR1 GTSNPN and CDR2 SVGIG (reference sequence). CDR3 length equals 14 residues. The V end was cut by 5 bases, the J end by 4 bases, with 15 bases between. CDR3 sequence reads: CAWLRGVGGNTIYF. DNA for the CDR3: TGTGCCTGGCTCCGGGGGGTCGGAGGAAACACCATATATTTT.

V usage is TRBV27 and J usage is TRBJ2-2, with 10 bases identical to TRBD2. The CDR3 loop spans 17 amino acids. Germline CDR1 reads MNHEY; CDR2 reads SMNVEV (reference sequence). Losses at the gene ends were 8 bases for V and 1 base for J; bases not matched to a gene: 10. In nucleotides, the CDR3 is TGTGCCAGCCGGGCAGGACTAGCGGTACTGAACACCGGGGAGCTGTTTTTT. Protein: CASRAGLAVLNTGELFF.

V is TRBV13 and J is TRBJ2-1, with no clear D. The CDR3 spans 10 residues. Germline values: CDR1 PRHDT, CDR2 FYEKMQ (reference sequence). Trimming stripped 6 bases from V and 7 bases from J, with 4 bases between. Here the CDR3 DNA reads TGTGCCAGCAGTTGGAATGAGCAGTTCTTC. It is translated as CASSWNEQFF.

Only a few counts were recorded for this clone. V gene TRBV4-3 combines with J gene TRBJ1-1, with D unresolved. Per germline, CDR1 LGHNA and CDR2 YSLEER. The germline V and J ends were trimmed by 3 bases and 1 base, with 9 bases remaining between them. CDR3 length: 14 residues. CDR3 DNA: TGCGCCAGCAGCCACAGAGCTTGGAACACTGAAGCTTTCTTT. Encoded protein: CASSHRAWNTEAFF.

V and J are TRBV15 and TRBJ2-3; a weak D match, TRBD2 (5 bases). CDR3 size: 15 residues. Trimming took off 0 bases at V and 4 bases at J, with 11 bases between the two ends. Per germline, CDR1 LNHNV and CDR2 YYDKDF (reference sequence). The CDR3 loop reads CATSRDNKGADTQYF. CDR3 in DNA: TGTGCCACCAGCAGAGACAATAAGGGAGCAGATACGCAGTATTTT. Together with reference TRBV15 and TRBJ2-3, the CDR3 gives the full variable domain: DAMVIQNPRYQVTQFGKPVTLSCSQTLNHNVMYWYQQKSSQAPKLLFHYYDKDFNNEADTPDNFQSRRPNTSFCFLDIRSPGLGDTAMYLCATSRDNKGADTQYFGPGTRLTVL.

V and J are TRBV21-1 and TRBJ2-2; the table's D call, TRBD2, has no DNA check behind it. TRBV21-1 is reported as a pseudogene. The CDR3 consists of 18 residues. DNA for the CDR3: TGTGCCAGCAGCAAAGTTGTTATTCTGCGGCCCAACACCGGGGAGCTGTTTTTT. It codes for CASSKVVILRPNTGELFF.

This chain connects TRBV30 to TRBJ1-5; D gene ambiguous. The germline V and J ends were trimmed by 5 bases and 5 bases, with 16 bases remaining between them. The germline gives CDR1 GTSNPN, CDR2 SVGIG (reference sequence). The CDR3 loop spans 14 amino acids. CDR3 protein: CAWCLQAADQPQHF. The DNA of the CDR3 is TGTGCCTGGTGCCTTCAGGCCGCGGATCAGCCCCAGCATTTT.

J is TRBJ2-2 and V is TRBV5-1, with a tentative D call TRBD1 (6 bases). The germline gives CDR1 SGHRS, CDR2 YFSETQ. The CDR3 is 15 amino acids. The V end lost 0 bases, the J end lost 5 bases, and 11 bases lay between the germline ends. In DNA form, the CDR3 reads TGCGCCAGCAGCTTGGCGGCAGGGGCGACCGGGGAGCTGTTTTTT. Its translation is CASSLAAGATGELFF.

The chain couples TRBV30 to TRBJ2-1; D is unclear. The ends were cut back, 0 bases at V and 10 bases at J, with 16 bases in the middle. From germline, CDR1 is GTSNPN and CDR2 SVGIG (reference sequence). The CDR3 is 14 amino acids. The CDR3: CAWSVFWPMVEQFF. Written as DNA, the CDR3 is TGTGCCTGGAGTGTATTTTGGCCGATGGTCGAGCAGTTCTTC. The whole variable domain, filled in from reference TRBV30 and TRBJ2-1, reads SQTIHQWPATLVQPVGSPLSLECTVEGTSNPNLYWYRQAAGRGLQLLFYSVGIGQISSEVPQNLSASRPQDRQFILSSKKLLLSDSGFYLCAWSVFWPMVEQFFGPGTRLTVL.

The chain combines TRBV4-2 with TRBJ2-1; TRBD2 might be the D (7 bases). The germline V and J ends were trimmed by 1 base and 8 bases, with 12 bases remaining between them. Germline V gene data show CDR1 as LGHNA and CDR2 as YNFKEQ. This CDR3 has 14 amino acids. CDR3 region: CASSQVGGGDEQFF. The CDR3 nucleotides are TGTGCCAGCAGCCAAGTGGGGGGGGGCGATGAGCAGTTCTTC.

This clone was found once. V is TRBV2 and J is TRBJ2-3; 16 positions match TRBD2. Losses at the gene ends were 6 bases for V and 0 bases for J; bases not matched to a gene: 9. This CDR3 comprises 19 residues. Per the germline V gene, CDR1 is SNHLY and CDR2 is FYNNEI. The CDR3 loop reads CASRALGLAGGRSTDTQYF. CDR3 in DNA: TGTGCCAGCAGGGCCTTGGGACTAGCGGGGGGGCGGAGCACAGATACGCAGTATTTT.